This is a list of T cell receptor beta chains from one sample in a study of cytomegalovirus exposure and HLA in healthy donors. The table came from immunoSEQ multiplex PCR; TCRdb's copy has only in-frame clones and leaves some out. The sample consists of around 230,000 clones, more than 75% of them appearing once. Sequencing used PBMCs. Receptors originate from a girl aged 2 to 9 in good health and CMV-seronegative. Each CDR3 is given with its conserved first and last residue. Each record gives: V gene, J gene, CDR3 protein.

TRBV4-1	TRBJ1-5	CASSPGGQSGQPQHF
TRBV6-4	TRBJ2-2	CASRQGQPTGELFF
TRBV5-1	TRBJ2-2	CASGRLTSSTGELFF
TRBV30	TRBJ2-5	CAGHKYQETQYF
TRBV25-1	TRBJ1-4	CASSEYSPWTAGDEKLFF
TRBV19	TRBJ2-2	CASSPMDRGTGELFF
TRBV5-1	TRBJ2-3	CASSLNRGLAGGDTQYF
TRBV7-8	TRBJ2-2	CASSPGLGGTGELFF
TRBV6-5	TRBJ1-4	CASSYGDRGYEKLFF
TRBV9	TRBJ1-2	CASKDRDGYTF
TRBV5-3	TRBJ2-5	CARRPGSEAQYF
TRBV5-1	TRBJ2-7	CASSLGTLSAYEQYF
TRBV14	TRBJ2-5	CASSPRKTSGRFGETQYF
TRBV9	TRBJ1-3	CASSEDRVAGNTIYF
TRBV2	TRBJ1-3	CASSPTVLRGNTIYF
TRBV30	TRBJ2-5	CAWRFSGGAETQYF
TRBV6-5	TRBJ2-7	CASSYSGGSYEQYF
TRBV5-1	TRBJ1-2	CASSRDFTGYTF
TRBV5-6	TRBJ1-2	CASSLYLRGLYGYTF
TRBV5-1	TRBJ1-3	CASSPQGLASGNTIYF
TRBV18	TRBJ2-1	CASASEEYNEQFF
TRBV30	TRBJ2-5	CARTGGKETQYF
TRBV27	TRBJ1-3	CASSLTGTGFGNTIYF
TRBV6-1	TRBJ1-3	CASSTGQGGNTIYF
TRBV7-9	TRBJ2-5	CASSVGAGVGETQYF
TRBV4-1	TRBJ2-1	CASRLTAGGPQNEQFF
TRBV10-2	TRBJ1-5	CASSEWGQPQHF
TRBV4-1	TRBJ2-4	CASSSQAKNIQYF
TRBV6-5	TRBJ2-5	CASSGLAGRETQYF
TRBV5-1	TRBJ2-7	CASSLTGGTYEQYF
TRBV7-6	TRBJ2-7	CASSLAQGYEQYF
TRBV2	TRBJ1-2	CASLGYGYTF
TRBV30	TRBJ2-7	CAWAFGTGNYEQYF
TRBV4-1	TRBJ2-3	CASSQEPSGGIAGFSTDTQYF
TRBV4-2	TRBJ1-6	CASSQESSGLDGSPLHF
TRBV4-2	TRBJ1-1	CASSPRQGVLNTEAFF
TRBV18	TRBJ2-1	CASSPPLAGGYEQFF
TRBV7-2	TRBJ2-7	CASSLDRLAVYEQYF
TRBV18	TRBJ2-7	CASSRDRAYEQYF
TRBV7-8	TRBJ1-3	CASSPFTRPRGNTIYF
TRBV6-5	TRBJ2-5	CASTTGTSGRETQYF
TRBV5-6	-	CASGSFDEQYF
TRBV27	TRBJ2-7	CASSLAGSSYEQYF
TRBV6-1	TRBJ1-2	CASSHKTGGNYGYTF
TRBV10-2	TRBJ2-1	CASRVDRSYNEQFF
TRBV6-4	TRBJ2-3	CASRRLAGSTDTQYF
TRBV7-9	TRBJ1-6	CSSSPPRGTNNSPLHF
TRBV5-1	TRBJ2-7	CASSFDKTGGPYEQYF